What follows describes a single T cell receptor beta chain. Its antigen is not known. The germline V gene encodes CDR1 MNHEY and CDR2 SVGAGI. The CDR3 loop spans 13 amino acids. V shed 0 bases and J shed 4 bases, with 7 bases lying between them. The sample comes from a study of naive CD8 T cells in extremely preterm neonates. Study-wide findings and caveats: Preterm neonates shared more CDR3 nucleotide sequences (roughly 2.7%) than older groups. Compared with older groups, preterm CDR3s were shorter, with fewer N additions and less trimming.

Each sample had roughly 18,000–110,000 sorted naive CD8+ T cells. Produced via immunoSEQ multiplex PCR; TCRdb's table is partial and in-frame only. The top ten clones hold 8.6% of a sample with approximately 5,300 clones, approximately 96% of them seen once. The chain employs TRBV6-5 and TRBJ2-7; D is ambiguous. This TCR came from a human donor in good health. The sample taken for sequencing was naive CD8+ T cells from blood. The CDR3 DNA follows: TGTGCCAGCAGTTACTCACATGCTTACGAGCAGTACTTC. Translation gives CASSYSHAYEQYF.